This TCR beta chain was identified in a study of Graves' ophthalmopathy and Graves' hyperthyroidism. Exclusion applied to patients with other autoimmune diseases, uncontrolled infections, pregnancy or lactation. The evidence that diagnosis relied on was clinical symptoms, serum thyroxine, TRAb, thyroid ultrasound and orbital computed tomography. Study outcomes and limitations: Sensitivity of 85% to 90% and specificity of 70% to 84% were achieved when a 13-signature model separated ophthalmopathy from stable hyperthyroidism.

V gave up 5 bases and J gave up 5 bases; unmatched junction bases: 8. The length of the CDR3 is 15 residues. The study amplified TCR beta CDR3 regions using RNA transcripts. Second-round multiplex PCR followed a first-round RT-PCR using HTBI primers. TCRdb fed the multiplex PCR reads into MiXCR, producing one record per CDR3 protein. In the table there are over a million distinct CDR3 sequences, approximately 35% of which are singletons. This clonotype was seen a few times. Its specificity is unknown. The sequencing sample was made of peripheral blood or thyroid tissue (not recorded which). This TCR was sampled from an adult man with Graves' hyperthyroidism. V gene TRBV12-3 or TRBV12-4 combines with J gene TRBJ1-5; 8 nucleotides align to TRBD1. The CDR3 sequence is CASSRQGIPDQPQHF. CDR3 DNA sequence: TGTGCCAGCAGTCGACAGGGGATCCCCGATCAGCCCCAGCATTTT.